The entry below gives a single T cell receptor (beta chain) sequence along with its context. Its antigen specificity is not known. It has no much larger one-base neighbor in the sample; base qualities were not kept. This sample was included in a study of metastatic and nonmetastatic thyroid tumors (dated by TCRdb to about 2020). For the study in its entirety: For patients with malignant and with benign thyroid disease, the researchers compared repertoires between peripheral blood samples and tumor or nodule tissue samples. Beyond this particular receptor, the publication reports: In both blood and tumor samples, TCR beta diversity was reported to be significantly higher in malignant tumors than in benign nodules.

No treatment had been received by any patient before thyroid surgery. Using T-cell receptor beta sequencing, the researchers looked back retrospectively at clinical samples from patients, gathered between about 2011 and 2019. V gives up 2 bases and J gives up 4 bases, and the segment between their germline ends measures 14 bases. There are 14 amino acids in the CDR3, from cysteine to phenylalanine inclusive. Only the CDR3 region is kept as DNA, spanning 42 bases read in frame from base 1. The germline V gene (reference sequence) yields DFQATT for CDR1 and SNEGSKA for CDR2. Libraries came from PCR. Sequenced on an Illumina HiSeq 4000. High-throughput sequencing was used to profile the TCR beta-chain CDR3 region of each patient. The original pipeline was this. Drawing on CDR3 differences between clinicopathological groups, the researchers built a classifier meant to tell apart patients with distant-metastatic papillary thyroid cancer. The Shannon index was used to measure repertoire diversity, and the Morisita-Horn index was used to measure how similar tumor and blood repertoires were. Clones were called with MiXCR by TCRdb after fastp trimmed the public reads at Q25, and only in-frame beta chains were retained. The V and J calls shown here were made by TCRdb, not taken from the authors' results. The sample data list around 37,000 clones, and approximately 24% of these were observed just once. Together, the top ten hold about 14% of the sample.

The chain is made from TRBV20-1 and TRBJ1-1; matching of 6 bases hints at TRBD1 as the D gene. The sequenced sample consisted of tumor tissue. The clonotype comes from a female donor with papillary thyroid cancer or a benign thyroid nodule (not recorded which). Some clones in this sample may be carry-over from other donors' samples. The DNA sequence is TGCAGTGCTAGACGGGACACGGGGACCACTGAAGCTTTCTTT. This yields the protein CSARRDTGTTEAFF.